The 17 T cell receptor beta chains reported below all come from one sample, sequenced in a study of OX40 agonist ivuxolimab in advanced cancers. Clones were read by immunoSEQ multiplex PCR, and TCRdb kept only the in-frame ones, dropping some. This table has about 13,000 clones, about 80% appearing once. The source was CD4+ or CD8+ T cells sorted from blood, collected in a trial of the OX40 agonist ivuxolimab. Source of these receptors: an adult with an advanced solid tumor such as melanoma, head and neck, liver or kidney cancer.

The rearrangement joins TRBV6-6 to TRBJ1-2; the match to TRBD1 covers 7 bases. The V and J ends lost 2 bases and 6 bases, in that order; junction bases with no gene match: 12. Germline CDR1 reads MNHNY; CDR2 reads SVGAGI (reference sequence). The CDR3 extends over 16 amino acids. CDR3 loop: CASSYPAPDRSHGYTF. In DNA, the CDR3 is TGTGCCAGCAGTTACCCGGCGCCGGACAGGAGTCATGGCTACACCTTC.

The chain joins TRBV10-1 to TRBJ1-1; D uncertain. V lost 7 bases, J lost 0 bases, and 9 bases lay in between. Germline assignment: CDR1 WNHNN and CDR2 SYGVQD (reference sequence). The CDR3 spans 13 residues. CDR3 residues: CASTGSLNTEAFF. The CDR3 DNA is TGCGCCAGCACAGGCTCCCTGAACACTGAAGCTTTCTTT.

This clone was seen more than once but under ten times. J is TRBJ2-5 and V is TRBV7-3; D gene ambiguous. Trimming left V 5 bases short and J 5 bases short, with 6 bases between. The CDR3 has 11 residues. Germline V lookup: CDR1 SGHTA, CDR2 FQGTGA. The CDR3 DNA sequence: TGTGCCAGCAGCCATGGGGAGACCCAGTACTTC. Protein product: CASSHGETQYF. The full variable domain, rest sourced from reference TRBV7-3 and TRBJ2-5, is GAGVSQTPSNKVTEKGKYVELRCDPISGHTALYWYRQSLGQGPEFLIYFQGTGAADDSGLPNDRFFAVRPEGSVSTLKIQRTERGDSAVYLCASSHGETQYFGPGTRLLVL.

The rearrangement links TRBV5-1 to TRBJ2-7; 13 bases match TRBD2. The CDR3 consists of 17 residues. Germline V gene lookup returns CDR1 SGHRS and CDR2 YFSETQ. V was clipped by 2 bases and J by 2 bases; unmatched bases: 7. CDR3 nucleotides: TGCGCCAGCAGCTTAACGGGCGGACTAGCGGGGGCCTACGAGCAGTACTTC. Its translation is CASSLTGGLAGAYEQYF.

This clone has a single count. The gene calls are TRBV30 and TRBJ2-7, with 10 bases identical to TRBD2. V lost 0 bases, J lost 7 bases, and 6 bases stayed unmatched. Germline CDR1 is GTSNPN and CDR2 is SVGIG (reference sequence). The CDR3 has 14 amino acids. The CDR3 region is CAWSVLAGVREQYF. The CDR3 coding sequence is TGTGCCTGGAGTGTTCTAGCGGGAGTCAGAGAGCAGTACTTC.

The rearrangement joins TRBV11-2 to TRBJ2-7; D is unclear. Looked up from germline, CDR1 is SGHAT and CDR2 is FQNNGV. The V and J ends lost 1 base and 3 bases respectively, with 7 bases between them. This CDR3 comprises 13 residues. The CDR3 here is CASSLAEHYEQYF. Here the CDR3 DNA reads TGTGCCAGCAGCTTAGCGGAGCACTACGAGCAGTACTTC. The full variable domain, with the rest looked up from reference TRBV11-2 and TRBJ2-7, is EAGVAQSPRYKIIEKRQSVAFWCNPISGHATLYWYQQILGQGPKLLIQFQNNGVVDDSQLPKDRFSAERLKGVDSTLKIQPAKLEDSAVYLCASSLAEHYEQYFGPGTRLTVT.

The chain links TRBV2 to TRBJ2-7; D is uncertain. V lost 7 bases and J 0 bases, leaving 10 bases between the germline ends. The CDR3 contains 13 residues. Germline CDR1 SNHLY, CDR2 FYNNEI. The CDR3 sequence is CASIGPPSYEQYF. Here the CDR3 DNA reads TGTGCCAGCATAGGACCACCCTCCTACGAGCAGTACTTC.

The gene calls are TRBV6-6 and TRBJ2-2; perhaps D is TRBD1 or TRBD2 (5 bases each). Germline values: CDR1 MNHNY, CDR2 SVGAGI (reference sequence). V lost 11 bases and J 7 bases, leaving 11 bases between the germline ends. This CDR3 spans 11 amino acids. CDR3 in amino acids: CAAGAYGELFF. The DNA of the CDR3 is TGTGCCGCCGGGGCGTACGGGGAGCTGTTTTTT.

V is TRBV14 and J is TRBJ1-4; 12 positions match TRBD1. The CDR3 sequence is 16 residues long. Germline CDR1 is SGHDN and CDR2 is FVKESK. Germline trimming cut 5 bases from V and 7 bases from J; bases unmatched to any gene: 8. Written as DNA, the CDR3 is TGTGCCAGCAGCGCCCGGGACAGGGGGCTTGCTGAAAAACTGTTTTTT. It codes for CASSARDRGLAEKLFF.

For this clone: At one end the junction does not follow the germline gene, possibly because of a read error. The chain's CDR3 is CASSPGDRPYNEQFF. The CDR3 bases are TGTGCTAGCAGCCCGGGGGACAGGCCCTACAATGAGCAGTTCTTC. This chain uses TRBV7-7 with TRBJ2-1, with TRBD1 matching 8 bases. Germline lookup yields CDR1 SSHAT and CDR2 FNYEAQ (reference sequence). The CDR3 is made up of 15 amino acids.

The V and J genes are TRBV19 and TRBJ2-7, with 9 bases lining up with TRBD2. The CDR3 consists of 13 residues. The junction had 5 bases not matched to a gene; V was cut back by 9 bases and J by 2 bases. Germline CDR1 reads LNHDA; CDR2 reads SQIVND (reference sequence). The CDR3 is CASCLAGAYEQYF. The CDR3 DNA reads TGTGCCAGCTGCTTAGCGGGGGCCTACGAGCAGTACTTC. Supplemented by reference TRBV19 and TRBJ2-7, the full variable domain reads DGGITQSPKYLFRKEGQNVTLSCEQNLNHDAMYWYRQDPGQGLRLIYYSQIVNDFQKGDIAEGYSVSREKKESFPLTVTSAQKNPTAFYLCASCLAGAYEQYFGPGTRLTVT.

The chain employs TRBV13 and TRBJ2-7, with 10 nucleotides matching TRBD1. CDR1 PRHDT and CDR2 FYEKMQ come from the germline V gene (reference sequence). V dropped 4 bases and J dropped 5; count of bases not matched to a gene: 8. This CDR3 comprises 15 residues. The CDR3: CASSYPGTGVNEQYF. For the CDR3, the DNA is TGTGCCAGCAGCTACCCCGGGACAGGGGTGAACGAGCAGTACTTC.

The rearrangement joins TRBV7-2 to TRBJ2-3; a weak D match, TRBD2 (5 bases). The V gene's germline CDR1 is SGHTA and CDR2 FQGNSA. The CDR3 has 15 amino acids. Trimming left V 5 bases short and J 6 bases short, with 18 bases between. The CDR3 coding sequence is TGTGCCAGCAGCGTTACGGCGGGCCGAGGGGATACGCAGTATTTT. Protein sequence: CASSVTAGRGDTQYF.

The chain uses TRBV29-1 and TRBJ1-2; D remains ambiguous. Per the germline V gene, CDR1 is SQVTM and CDR2 is ANQGSEA. The CDR3 covers 11 residues. V shed 7 bases and J shed 4 bases, with 10 bases lying between them. CDR3 bases: TGCAGCGGACATAGCCTCTATGGCTACACCTTC. Translation gives CSGHSLYGYTF. Full variable domain (outside the CDR3, taken from reference TRBV29-1 and TRBJ1-2): SAVISQKPSRDICQRGTSLTIQCQVDSQVTMMFWYRQQPGQSLTLIATANQGSEATYESGFVIDKFPISRPNLTFSTLTVSNMSPEDSSIYLCSGHSLYGYTFGSGTRLTVV.

The J gene is TRBJ1-4, the V gene TRBV7-9, with D tentatively TRBD1 (6 bases). The germline V and J ends were trimmed by 0 bases and 4 bases, with 18 bases remaining between them. There are 18 residues in the CDR3. Germline CDR1 is SEHNR and CDR2 is FQNEAQ (reference sequence). The CDR3 DNA is TGTGCCAGCAGCTTAGCTTGGGGGCCAGCCTGGTATAATGAAAAACTGTTTTTT. Its translation: CASSLAWGPAWYNEKLFF.

Details on this clone: At one end the junction does not follow the germline gene, possibly because of a read error. This sequence joins TRBV9 and TRBJ1-2; D uncertain. CDR1 and CDR2 from the germline V gene are SGDLS and YYNGEE. The CDR3 sequence is 11 residues long. In DNA form, the CDR3 reads TGTGCCAGCAGCCCCGGACCCGTCGAGGCCTTC. It translates to CASSPGPVEAF.

The chain links TRBV7-9 to TRBJ1-5; a possible D gene is TRBD1 (6 bases). Deletions cut 5 bases from V and 6 bases from J, with 17 bases between. Germline V gene data show CDR1 as SEHNR and CDR2 as FQNEAQ (reference sequence). This CDR3 region has 15 residues. The CDR3 spells CASSPQGIGGQPQHF. The CDR3 DNA follows: TGTGCCAGCAGCCCACAGGGAATTGGAGGTCAGCCCCAGCATTTT. Full variable domain (remainder filled in from reference TRBV7-9 and TRBJ1-5): DTGVSQNPRHKITKRGQNVTFRCDPISEHNRLYWYRQTLGQGPEFLTYFQNEAQLEKSRLLSDRFSAERPKGSFSTLEIQRTEQGDSAMYLCASSPQGIGGQPQHFGDGTRLSIL.